This record concerns one T cell receptor beta chain sequence. Measured with immunoSEQ multiplex PCR; TCRdb has only the in-frame clones, and not every one. This sample has about 2.4 million clones, with roughly nine tenths found just once. This sample stems from a study of shared clonotypes between healthy human individuals. The sequencing input was naive CD4+ T cells sorted from blood. Subset defined: CD45RA+ positively selected. This TCR was recovered from a man between 18 and 29 years old in good health.

Here the CDR3 DNA reads TGCGCCAGCAGTCGACAGAATAATCAGCCCCAGCATTTT. Translation: CASSRQNNQPQHF. The chain recombines TRBV23-1 with TRBJ1-5; weak D call: TRBD1 (5 bases). TRBV23-1 is flagged as an ORF with uncertain function. CDR3 size: 13 residues. The V end lost 4 bases, the J end lost 4 bases, and 8 bases lay between the germline ends.